What follows is one T cell receptor (beta chain) and its context. What it recognizes is unknown. The PCR employed 60 Vbeta primers together with 13 Jbeta primers. Only in-frame clones appear in the TCRdb table, and some are missing; sequencing was by immunoSEQ multiplex PCR. Of about 62,000 clones listed, around 87% are singletons. This entry belongs to a study of cytomegalovirus exposure and HLA in healthy donors. Study findings and constraints: One variant, a missense change in DCLRE1C, was linked in a later analysis to TCR beta V- and J-gene trimming.

Material for sequencing was PBMCs. The TCR originated in a man younger than 35 in good health and CMV-seronegative.

The CDR3 DNA sequence: TGTGCCAGCAGCTACCACCAGAAGGGGCGCGGGATATACAATGAGCAGTTCTTC. As protein: CASSYHQKGRGIYNEQFF. The V and J genes are TRBV4-2 and TRBJ2-1, with D possibly being TRBD2 (6 bases). The CDR3 is 18 amino acids. The V and J ends lost 5 bases and 4 bases respectively, with 24 bases between them. Germline loops: CDR1 LGHNA, CDR2 YNFKEQ.